The 29 T cell receptor beta chains listed next were all sequenced from one sample in a study of cytomegalovirus exposure and HLA in healthy donors. The PCR was carried out with 60 Vbeta primers and 13 Jbeta primers. Method: immunoSEQ multiplex PCR; TCRdb's copy keeps in-frame clones and lacks some. Among more than 150,000 clones listed, roughly nine tenths were seen once. Sequenced sample: PBMCs. The receptors were sampled from a girl under three years old in good health and CMV-seronegative.

The V and J genes are TRBV10-3 and TRBJ2-5; 8 bases agree with TRBD2. The J call is in doubt because the DNA end fits TRBJ2-7 better. The CDR3 runs to 15 residues. Per germline, CDR1 ENHRY and CDR2 SYGVKD. The CDR3 region is CAISDHRGRTYEQYF. The CDR3 coding sequence is TGTGCCATCAGTGATCATCGCGGGAGGACCTACGAGCAGTACTTC.

The chain uses TRBV11-2 and TRBJ2-5; 7 bases map to TRBD2. The ends lost 5 bases at V and 5 bases at J; junction bases unmatched: 5. The V gene's germline CDR1 is SGHAT and CDR2 FQNNGV. CDR3 length: 13 amino acids. Here the CDR3 reads CASSKTGGETQYF. For the CDR3, the DNA is TGTGCCAGCAGCAAAACCGGGGGGGAGACCCAGTACTTC.

This chain uses TRBV30 with TRBJ2-7; 9 bases line up with TRBD1. J was trimmed by 2 bases and V by 5 bases; bases with no gene match: 4. Germline V gives CDR1 GTSNPN, CDR2 SVGIG (reference sequence). CDR3 length: 13 amino acids. The CDR3 reads CAWVRDRAYEQYF. CDR3 coding DNA: TGTGCCTGGGTCCGGGACAGGGCCTACGAGCAGTACTTC. The whole variable domain, remainder taken from reference TRBV30 and TRBJ2-7, is SQTIHQWPATLVQPVGSPLSLECTVEGTSNPNLYWYRQAAGRGLQLLFYSVGIGQISSEVPQNLSASRPQDRQFILSSKKLLLSDSGFYLCAWVRDRAYEQYFGPGTRLTVT.

CDR3 in amino acids: CASSFYRTGLFTGELFF. Here the CDR3 DNA reads TGCGCCAGCAGCTTTTACAGGACAGGGTTGTTTACCGGGGAGCTGTTTTTT. This chain joins TRBV5-1 and TRBJ2-2; TRBD1 matches at 8 bases. This CDR3 is 17 amino acids long. Trimming at V came to 2 bases and at J to 5 bases, leaving 11 bases not matched to a gene. Germline V gene lookup returns CDR1 SGHRS and CDR2 YFSETQ.

This chain uses TRBV5-6 with TRBJ1-3, with D possibly TRBD1 on 6 matching bases. The germline V and J ends were trimmed by 3 bases and 3 bases, with 16 bases remaining between them. Germline lookup yields CDR1 SGHDT and CDR2 YYEEEE. The CDR3 loop spans 16 amino acids. The CDR3 is CASSSPGGGSGNTIYF. The CDR3, as DNA: TGTGCCAGCAGCTCACCGGGGGGGGGCAGTGGAAACACCATATATTTT.

The J gene is TRBJ2-3, the V gene TRBV9, with 9 nucleotides matching TRBD1. The CDR3 contains 15 residues. The germline V gene encodes CDR1 SGDLS and CDR2 YYNGEE. V was clipped by 3 bases and J by 3 bases; unmatched bases: 5. Here the CDR3 reads CASSASGTGTDTQYF. Written as DNA, the CDR3 is TGTGCCAGCAGCGCTTCCGGGACAGGGACAGATACGCAGTATTTT.

This chain joins TRBV25-1 and TRBJ2-1; 11 positions agree with TRBD2. This CDR3 has 16 amino acids. Germline V gives CDR1 MGHDK, CDR2 SYGVNS. Unmatched junction bases numbered 9, after V lost 7 bases and J lost 4 bases. The CDR3 protein is CASTRGLAGGYNEQFF. DNA of the CDR3: TGTGCCAGCACCCGAGGCCTAGCGGGGGGATACAATGAGCAGTTCTTC.

This clone came up a few times. The chain joins TRBV5-6 to TRBJ1-2; D gene uncertain. The CDR3 has 16 amino acids. Germline lookup yields CDR1 SGHDT and CDR2 YYEEEE. Trimming took off 0 bases at V and 4 bases at J, with 16 bases between the two ends. CDR3 amino acids: CASSLAEGRNSYGYTF. The CDR3 nucleotides read TGTGCCAGCAGCTTGGCCGAGGGCAGGAATTCCTATGGCTACACCTTC.

The chain combines TRBV5-6 with TRBJ2-1, with TRBD2 identical over 7 bases. Germline-derived CDR1 and CDR2 are SGHDT and YYEEEE. The CDR3 sequence is 13 residues long. The V segment lost 2 bases and the J segment 9 bases; nucleotides outside the gene matches: 5. Here the CDR3 DNA reads TGTGCCAGCAGCTTATGGGGGGGATTTGAGCAGTTCTTC. This sequence encodes CASSLWGGFEQFF.

The genes are TRBV12-5 and TRBJ2-1; the D is unclear. The CDR3 extends over 13 amino acids. Germline V gene data show CDR1 as LGHNT and CDR2 as FRNRAP. The ends were cut back, 6 bases at V and 5 bases at J, with 11 bases in the middle. The CDR3 reads CASGLTKDNEQFF. CDR3 nucleotide sequence: TGTGCTAGTGGACTTACTAAAGACAATGAGCAGTTCTTC.

The V gene is TRBV27, the J gene TRBJ2-7; 7 nucleotides align to TRBD2. The CDR3 totals 12 residues. Unmatched junction bases numbered 0, after V lost 5 bases and J lost 2 bases. From germline, CDR1 is MNHEY and CDR2 SMNVEV (reference sequence). The CDR3 is CASSGTTYEQYF. The CDR3 coding sequence is TGTGCCAGCAGTGGGACTACCTACGAGCAGTACTTC.

The rearrangement uses TRBV27 and TRBJ1-4, with D possibly matching TRBD1 (5 bases). CDR3 length equals 14 residues. Germline CDR1 reads MNHEY; CDR2 reads SMNVEV (reference sequence). V lost 3 bases to trimming and J lost 3 bases, with 8 bases between them. The chain's CDR3 is CASSFQGPNEKLFF. CDR3 in DNA: TGTGCCAGCAGTTTTCAGGGCCCTAATGAAAAACTGTTTTTT. Drawing the rest from reference TRBV27 and TRBJ1-4, the complete variable domain is EAQVTQNPRYLITVTGKKLTVTCSQNMNHEYMSWYRQDPGLGLRQIYYSMNVEVTDKGDVPEGYKVSRKEKRNFPLILESPSPNQTSLYFCASSFQGPNEKLFFGSGTQLSVL.

This sequence joins TRBV12-5 and TRBJ1-4; a weak D match, TRBD1 (5 bases). V lost 7 bases and J 8 bases, leaving 14 bases between the germline ends. Looked up from germline, CDR1 is LGHNT and CDR2 is FRNRAP. This CDR3 is 13 amino acids long. The CDR3 region has the DNA TGTGCTAGTGCCCGGGAGGGGCGGGAAAAACTGTTTTTT. It specifies CASAREGREKLFF.

The CDR3 spells CASSQARGTIIGEQFF. The CDR3 DNA reads TGCGCCAGCAGCCAAGCGAGAGGGACTATCATCGGTGAGCAGTTCTTC. The genes are TRBV4-3 and TRBJ2-1; 7 bases match TRBD2. Germline V gene lookup returns CDR1 LGHNA and CDR2 YSLEER. The trim removed 1 base at V and 9 bases at J, leaving 12 bases unmatched. The CDR3 extends over 16 amino acids.

The chain uses TRBV27 and TRBJ1-5, with TRBD1 matching over 7 bases. The CDR3 runs 14 residues. The V gene end was trimmed by 2 bases and the J gene end by 6 bases; junction bases not matched to a gene: 4. Germline CDR1 is MNHEY and CDR2 is SMNVEV (reference sequence). CDR3 DNA: TGTGCCAGCAGTTTACACAGGGGTGGTCAGCCCCAGCATTTT. Protein sequence: CASSLHRGGQPQHF.

CDR3 sequence reads: CASSGARYEQYF. The CDR3 region has the DNA TGCGCCAGCTCAGGGGCCAGGTACGAGCAGTACTTC. The rearrangement joins TRBV5-1 to TRBJ2-5, with a possible D match to TRBD1 (6 bases). The J call may be in error: the DNA end matches TRBJ2-7 better. The CDR3 is made up of 12 amino acids. Germline CDR1 and CDR2: SGHRS and YFSETQ.

The genes are TRBV11-2 and TRBJ2-2; 16 bases match TRBD2. Per the germline V gene, CDR1 is SGHAT and CDR2 is FQNNGV. J gave up 6 bases and V 4 bases, and 11 bases lay outside the gene matches. The CDR3 has 19 residues. CDR3 region: CASSSGTSGGALEAGELFF. The CDR3 DNA follows: TGTGCCAGCAGCTCGGGGACTAGCGGGGGGGCTTTAGAGGCCGGGGAGCTGTTTTTT. Combining the CDR3 with reference TRBV11-2 and TRBJ2-2 gives the whole variable domain EAGVAQSPRYKIIEKRQSVAFWCNPISGHATLYWYQQILGQGPKLLIQFQNNGVVDDSQLPKDRFSAERLKGVDSTLKIQPAKLEDSAVYLCASSSGTSGGALEAGELFFGEGSRLTVL.

The chain recombines TRBV6-6 with TRBJ2-7, with a tentative D call TRBD2 (6 bases). The V end lost 8 bases, the J end lost 5 bases, and 16 bases lay between the germline ends. This CDR3 has 13 amino acids. Germline CDR1 MNHNY, CDR2 SVGAGI (reference sequence). The CDR3 spells CASRLPSEDEQYF. In DNA, the CDR3 is TGTGCCAGCCGGCTTCCTAGCGAGGACGAGCAGTACTTC.

The CDR3 sequence is CASSSWIGTPGNTIYF. The CDR3, as DNA: TGTGCCAGCAGCTCATGGATAGGGACTCCTGGAAACACCATATATTTT. This chain connects TRBV7-9 to TRBJ1-3; D is possibly TRBD1 (5 bases). The germline V and J ends were trimmed by 4 bases and 2 bases, with 15 bases remaining between them. CDR1 and CDR2 (germline): SEHNR, FQNEAQ (reference sequence). The CDR3 consists of 16 residues.

The rearrangement links TRBV2 to TRBJ2-7; no clear D gene. The CDR3 has 14 amino acids. CDR1 and CDR2 from the germline V gene are SNHLY and FYNNEI. Trimming pared 4 bases from V and 0 bases from J, leaving 10 bases between. As DNA, the CDR3 is TGTGCCAGCAGTGCTTCGTACACCTCCTACGAGCAGTACTTC. It yields the protein CASSASYTSYEQYF.

The chain employs TRBV4-1 and TRBJ2-2, with D unclear. The CDR3 spans 14 residues. Trimming pared 0 bases from V and 5 bases from J, leaving 7 bases between. Germline V lookup: CDR1 MGHRA, CDR2 YSYEKL. The CDR3 bases are TGCGCCAGCAGCCAAGATTGGAGAACCGGGGAGCTGTTTTTT. Its translation: CASSQDWRTGELFF.

This clone was observed a few times. This rearrangement joins TRBV6-5 to TRBJ1-3; D is ambiguous. Germline V gives CDR1 MNHEY, CDR2 SVGAGI. The V end lost 4 bases, the J end lost 4 bases, and 17 bases lay between the germline ends. The CDR3 covers 16 residues. The CDR3 region has the DNA TGTGCCAGCAGTTCCCCGAAGTCCGGGGAAGGAAACACCATATATTTT. Residues: CASSSPKSGEGNTIYF.

This chain links TRBV15 with TRBJ2-7; D remains unclear. V shed 0 bases and J shed 2 bases, with 11 bases lying between them. CDR3 length equals 15 residues. Germline-derived CDR1 and CDR2 are LNHNV and YYDKDF (reference sequence). The CDR3 region has the DNA TGTGCCACCAGCAGAGATGGAGCTCCTCCCTACGAGCAGTACTTC. Translated: CATSRDGAPPYEQYF. The full variable domain, rest sourced from reference TRBV15 and TRBJ2-7, is DAMVIQNPRYQVTQFGKPVTLSCSQTLNHNVMYWYQQKSSQAPKLLFHYYDKDFNNEADTPDNFQSRRPNTSFCFLDIRSPGLGDTAMYLCATSRDGAPPYEQYFGPGTRLTVT.

This sequence joins TRBV7-7 and TRBJ2-5; D is possibly TRBD2 (6 bases). The CDR3 runs to 18 residues. The ends were cut back, 6 bases at V and 0 bases at J, with 23 bases in the middle. Germline loops: CDR1 SSHAT, CDR2 FNYEAQ (reference sequence). CDR3 sequence (DNA): TGTGCCAGCAGTCCATCAACGAACCTAGCGCATTACCAAGAGACCCAGTACTTC. Its protein is CASSPSTNLAHYQETQYF.

In this sample, this clone turned up once. This chain connects TRBV11-2 to TRBJ1-1, with D perhaps matching TRBD1 (6 bases). Germline assignment: CDR1 SGHAT and CDR2 FQNNGV. The CDR3 is 18 amino acids. V gave up 0 bases and J gave up 2 bases, with 19 bases separating them. CDR3 bases: TGTGCCAGCAGCTTAGAGTTGATCCCCCCCAGGGGAAACACTGAAGCTTTCTTT. Its protein product is CASSLELIPPRGNTEAFF.

The V call is TRBV7-6, the J call TRBJ2-2, with 8 bases matching TRBD1. CDR3 length: 16 amino acids. The germline V gene has CDR1 SGHVS and CDR2 FNYEAQ. V dropped 5 bases and J dropped 4; count of bases not matched to a gene: 9. This CDR3 reads CASSPGTGLRTGELFF. CDR3 sequence (DNA): TGTGCCAGCAGCCCAGGGACAGGACTTCGCACCGGGGAGCTGTTTTTT.

V gene TRBV6-1 combines with J gene TRBJ2-3, with 12 bases lining up with TRBD2. This CDR3 comprises 16 residues. Germline V lookup: CDR1 MNHNS, CDR2 SASEGT. V trimming: 4 bases; J trimming: 5 bases; junction bases outside the gene matches: 7. The CDR3 bases are TGTGCCAGCAGTGGTCCTAGCGGGGGGGTTGGAGATACGCAGTATTTT. Its protein product is CASSGPSGGVGDTQYF.

This chain links TRBV10-3 with TRBJ2-7; D not certain. Deletions cut 0 bases from V and 4 bases from J, with 7 bases between. The germline V gene encodes CDR1 ENHRY and CDR2 SYGVKD. The CDR3 runs to 13 residues. CDR3 coding DNA: TGTGCCATCAGTGAGTCAGCGCGGTACGAGCAGTACTTC. It yields the protein CAISESARYEQYF.

This rearrangement joins TRBV27 to TRBJ2-7, with TRBD2 matching 12 bases. There are 15 residues in the CDR3. The germline gives CDR1 MNHEY, CDR2 SMNVEV (reference sequence). V lost 0 bases, J lost 3 bases, and 0 bases stayed unmatched. The CDR3 spells CASSLSGLAGYEQYF. Written as DNA, the CDR3 is TGTGCCAGCAGTTTATCGGGACTAGCGGGCTACGAGCAGTACTTC.